The entry that follows covers one T cell receptor (beta chain) sequence. Its target is unknown. Germline V CDR1 and CDR2: SGHRS, YFSETQ. The CDR3 runs to 13 residues. V gave up 0 bases and J gave up 3 bases, with 7 bases separating them. These data come from a study of OX40 agonist ivuxolimab in advanced cancers. In the study overall: With ivuxolimab, an agonistic anti-OX40 (CD134) antibody, patients were treated. It was permissible to have had prior anti-PD-1, anti-PD-L1 or anti-CTLA-4 therapy, and more than 30% had some.

Notes on the study in general: With doses of 0.1-3.0 mg/kg, partial responders showed among the lowest clonal expansion. CD8+ T cells were the subset that, on average, had more expanded clones than CD4+.

Assay: immunoSEQ multiplex PCR; the TCRdb copy retains only in-frame clones and omits some. Of just over 45,000 clones listed, roughly 94% are singletons. The TCR was taken from an adult with an advanced solid tumor such as melanoma, head and neck, liver or kidney cancer. Sequencing was performed on CD4+ or CD8+ T cells sorted from blood, taken in a trial of the OX40 agonist ivuxolimab. This chain links TRBV5-1 with TRBJ2-7, with D hard to call. CDR3 DNA sequence: TGCGCCAGCAGCTTGGCCGTGGGCTACGAGCAGTACTTC. It translates to CASSLAVGYEQYF.